The next 5 T cell receptor beta chains were all read from a single sample in a study of somatic reversion in DOCK8 deficiency. Using EuroClonality-NGS primers, TRB was amplified from 100 ng genomic DNA in one-step amplicon PCR. MiXCR, run by TCRdb on the multiplex PCR reads, gives a single entry per CDR3 protein. The sample lists some 4,100 distinct CDR3 sequences; about 22% were seen once. The sample taken for sequencing was peripheral blood. The receptor source for this set is a human donor in good health.

This clonotype counts as large. The chain carries TRBV11-3 and TRBJ1-1, with D uncertain. The CDR3 totals 15 residues. V lost 5 bases, J lost 1 base, and 14 bases lay in between. Germline CDR1 and CDR2: SGHNT and YENEEA. The CDR3 loop reads CASSPGSGENTEAFF. CDR3 DNA sequence: TGTGCCAGCAGCCCCGGATCGGGTGAGAACACTGAAGCTTTCTTT.

The chain has TRBV7-9 and TRBJ1-4, with a weak D call TRBD1 (6 bases). CDR1 is SEHNR and CDR2 is FQNEAQ in the germline V gene (reference sequence). The length of the CDR3 is 15 residues. Trimming stripped 5 bases from V and 8 bases from J, with 18 bases between. The chain's CDR3 is CASSRGGGADEKLFF. In nucleotides, the CDR3 is TGTGCCAGCAGCCGGGGGGGGGGCGCCGACGAAAAACTGTTTTTT.

This clonotype was found once. V and J are TRBV2 and TRBJ1-2; D not certain. The V gene lost 2 bases and the J gene lost 2 bases, with 15 bases spanning the gap. Germline CDR1 is SNHLY and CDR2 is FYNNEI. The CDR3 loop spans 16 amino acids. The CDR3 region has the DNA TGTGCCAGCAGTGAATGGGAGGTGGGTTTGAACTATGGCTACACCTTC. Translating it yields CASSEWEVGLNYGYTF.

The rearrangement uses TRBV9 and TRBJ1-3, with unresolved D. Trimming stripped 0 bases from V and 0 bases from J, with 4 bases between. The germline V gene encodes CDR1 SGDLS and CDR2 YYNGEE. The CDR3 spans 14 residues. Here the CDR3 reads CASSVGYSGNTIYF. CDR3 bases: TGTGCCAGCAGCGTAGGCTACTCTGGAAACACCATATATTTT.

This clonotype has just a few counts. The rearrangement uses TRBV4-2 and TRBJ1-5; a weak D match, TRBD1 (6 bases). This CDR3 contains 15 residues. CDR1 LGHNA and CDR2 YNFKEQ come from the germline V gene. The ends were cut back, 1 base at V and 3 bases at J, with 10 bases in the middle. The CDR3 region is CASSQGAGDNQPQHF. The CDR3 region has the DNA TGTGCCAGCAGCCAAGGGGCAGGGGACAATCAGCCCCAGCATTTT.